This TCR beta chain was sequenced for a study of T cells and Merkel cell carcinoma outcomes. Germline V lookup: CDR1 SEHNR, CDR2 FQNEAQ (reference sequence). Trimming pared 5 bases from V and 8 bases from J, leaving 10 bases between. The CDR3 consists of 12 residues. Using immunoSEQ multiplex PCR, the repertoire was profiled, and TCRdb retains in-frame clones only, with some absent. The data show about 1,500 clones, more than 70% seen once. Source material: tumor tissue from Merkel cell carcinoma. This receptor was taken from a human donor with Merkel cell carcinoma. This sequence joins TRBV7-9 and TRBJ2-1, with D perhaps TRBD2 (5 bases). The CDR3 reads CASSPMEDEQFF. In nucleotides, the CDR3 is TGTGCCAGCAGCCCCATGGAGGATGAGCAGTTCTTC.